The 20 T cell receptor beta chains given below trace back to one sample, sequenced in a study of post-analysis software for immune sequencing data. General study results and limits: Elevated frequency relative to controls characterized four or five TRBV segments in patients, TRBV5-6, TRBV5-1 and TRBV20-1 among them.

Tagging with unique molecular identifiers was a feature of the TCR beta cDNA libraries. TCRdb processed the PCR reads anew with MiXCR; each CDR3 protein has one entry. This table holds 700,000 to 800,000 distinct CDR3 sequences, 30% found once. Their antigens remain unidentified. Sequencing used blood. The receptor set was obtained from a girl aged 10-17 years with multiple sclerosis.

The V gene is TRBV7-2, the J gene TRBJ2-5, with D tentatively TRBD2 (5 bases). Looked up from germline, CDR1 is SGHTA and CDR2 is FQGNSA. V was clipped by 3 bases and J by 7 bases, with 12 bases between them. CDR3 length equals 13 residues. CDR3: CASSFGNLGTQYF. In DNA form, the CDR3 reads TGTGCCAGCAGCTTCGGGAATTTGGGGACCCAGTACTTC.

This chain uses TRBV20-1 with TRBJ2-7; D could derive from TRBD1 or TRBD2 (6 bases each). In germline, CDR1 is DFQATT, CDR2 SNEGSKA (reference sequence). Trimming removed 6 bases from V and 7 bases from J, with 13 bases in between. The CDR3 sequence is 11 residues long. The CDR3 DNA is TGCAGTGCCCTGGGGGGCTTAGAGCAGTACTTC. It translates to CSALGGLEQYF.

V and J are TRBV29-1 and TRBJ2-1, with TRBD2 identical over 8 bases. V shed 0 bases, J shed 14 bases, and the junction held 6 bases outside the gene matches. The CDR3 has 12 residues. Germline CDR1 reads SQVTM; CDR2 reads ANQGSEA. Here the CDR3 DNA reads TGCAGCGTTGAAGATCGGGGGGGGCACGAGTTCTTC. It yields the protein CSVEDRGGHEFF.

The V gene is TRBV3-1, the J gene TRBJ2-3, with 10 bases aligning to TRBD2. The CDR3 is 16 amino acids. CDR1 and CDR2 (germline): LGHDT, YNNKEL (reference sequence). The ends lost 0 bases at V and 5 bases at J; junction bases unmatched: 5. The CDR3 loop reads CASSQDTSGAGDTQYF. The DNA of the CDR3 is TGTGCCAGCAGCCAAGATACTAGCGGGGCCGGAGATACGCAGTATTTT.

The chain recombines TRBV10-2 with TRBJ1-2, with D hard to call. V gave up 3 bases and J gave up 4 bases, with 15 bases separating them. The CDR3 contains 15 residues. Germline V gene data show CDR1 as WSHSY and CDR2 as SAAADI. CDR3 region: CASSDGFGWGYGYTF. In DNA, the CDR3 is TGCGCCAGCAGTGACGGGTTTGGCTGGGGCTATGGCTACACCTTC.

This sequence joins TRBV14 and TRBJ1-1; D is uncertain. The CDR3 loop spans 13 amino acids. The V and J ends lost 0 bases and 11 bases respectively, with 13 bases between them. Germline CDR1 and CDR2: SGHDN and FVKESK. CDR3 bases: TGTGCCAGCAGCCAAGAGCTAGGCAGGTCTGCTTTCTTT. Amino acid sequence: CASSQELGRSAFF.

The genes are TRBV5-5 and TRBJ1-2; 8 positions agree with TRBD1. The junction had 12 bases not matched to a gene; V was cut back by 4 bases and J by 4 bases. This CDR3 contains 16 residues. Germline lookup yields CDR1 SGHKS and CDR2 YYEKEE (reference sequence). In DNA form, the CDR3 reads TGTGCCAGCAGCCCCCCACAGGGGGAGATATTCTATGGCTACACCTTC. Encoded protein: CASSPPQGEIFYGYTF.

The chain uses TRBV4-2 and TRBJ2-5; D is possibly TRBD2 (6 bases). Trimming stripped 2 bases from V and 5 bases from J, with 18 bases between. Germline assignment: CDR1 LGHNA and CDR2 YNFKEQ. The CDR3 sequence is 16 residues long. The CDR3 here is CASSQIKQEGAETQYF. As DNA, the CDR3 is TGTGCCAGCAGCCAAATCAAACAGGAGGGAGCCGAGACCCAGTACTTC.

This clonotype was counted a few times. This chain joins TRBV18 and TRBJ2-4; 8 bases line up with TRBD1. The CDR3 runs to 16 residues. With V trimmed by 2 bases and J by 2 bases, 5 bases remained unmatched. Germline values: CDR1 KGHSH, CDR2 LQKENI. The CDR3 sequence is CASSPGGQGSKNIQYF. The CDR3 DNA sequence: TGTGCCAGCTCACCAGGCGGACAGGGCTCCAAAAACATTCAGTACTTC.

This chain joins TRBV7-2 and TRBJ2-2, with D unresolved. This CDR3 region has 12 residues. Per the germline V gene, CDR1 is SGHTA and CDR2 is FQGNSA. Trimming stripped 4 bases from V and 7 bases from J, with 7 bases between. Here the CDR3 reads CASSSRNGELFF. The CDR3 region has the DNA TGTGCCAGCAGCTCGAGGAACGGGGAGCTGTTTTTT. Together with reference TRBV7-2 and TRBJ2-2, the CDR3 gives the full variable domain: GAGVSQSPSNKVTEKGKDVELRCDPISGHTALYWYRQSLGQGLEFLIYFQGNSAPDKSGLPSDRFSAERTGGSVSTLTIQRTQQEDSAVYLCASSSRNGELFFGEGSRLTVL.

This chain joins TRBV7-9 and TRBJ2-1, with D perhaps matching TRBD1 or TRBD2 (6 bases each). V lost 4 bases and J 3 bases, leaving 19 bases between the germline ends. CDR1 is SEHNR and CDR2 is FQNEAQ in the germline V gene (reference sequence). The CDR3 length is 17 residues. CDR3 in amino acids: CASSSRGGWRNYNEQFF. CDR3 sequence (DNA): TGTGCCAGCAGCTCTCGAGGGGGGTGGAGAAACTACAATGAGCAGTTCTTC.

V usage is TRBV20-1 and J usage is TRBJ2-6; D tentatively reads TRBD1 or TRBD2 (5 bases each). With 1 base removed from V and 1 base from J, the gap between germline ends came to 17 bases. Germline CDR1 is DFQATT and CDR2 is SNEGSKA (reference sequence). This CDR3 comprises 18 residues. The CDR3 DNA sequence: TGCAGTGCTAGAGCCGGGACGCGGAGTGAGTCTGGGGCCAACGTCCTGACTTTC. The encoded protein is CSARAGTRSESGANVLTF.

V gene TRBV9 combines with J gene TRBJ1-2; D is perhaps TRBD1 (5 bases). V lost 3 bases and J lost 4, with 13 bases in between. From germline, CDR1 is SGDLS and CDR2 YYNGEE. The CDR3 runs 14 residues. CDR3 amino acids: CASSARDGVYGYTF. The CDR3 bases are TGTGCCAGCAGCGCCAGGGACGGAGTCTATGGCTACACCTTC. Supplemented by reference TRBV9 and TRBJ1-2, the full variable domain reads DSGVTQTPKHLITATGQRVTLRCSPRSGDLSVYWYQQSLDQGLQFLIQYYNGEERAKGNILERFSAQQFPDLHSELNLSSLELGDSALYFCASSARDGVYGYTFGSGTRLTVV.

This clonotype was detected ten times or more. V is TRBV29-1 and J is TRBJ2-1, with D perhaps matching TRBD1 or TRBD2 (5 bases each). CDR1 is SQVTM and CDR2 is ANQGSEA in the germline V gene. The CDR3 runs 12 residues. V lost 4 bases to trimming and J lost 8 bases, with 12 bases between them. As DNA, the CDR3 is TGCAGCGTTGGAAAAGGGACCCATGAGCAGTTCTTC. This encodes CSVGKGTHEQFF.

The chain links TRBV20-1 to TRBJ1-4; 9 bases match TRBD1. The CDR3 contains 13 residues. J lost 7 bases, V lost 6 bases, and 6 bases had no gene match. The germline V gene has CDR1 DFQATT and CDR2 SNEGSKA (reference sequence). The CDR3 protein is CSALTGGGEKLFF. In DNA, the CDR3 is TGCAGTGCCCTAACAGGGGGCGGTGAAAAACTGTTTTTT.

The rearrangement uses TRBV29-1 and TRBJ2-3; TRBD1 agrees at 7 bases. CDR3 length: 14 residues. J was trimmed by 7 bases and V by 6 bases; bases with no gene match: 13. Germline V gene sequence: CDR1 SQVTM, CDR2 ANQGSEA. DNA for the CDR3: TGCAGCGTAGCCAACAGGGGTATCATAAATACGCAGTATTTT. It codes for CSVANRGIINTQYF.

The chain carries TRBV29-1 and TRBJ1-2, with D unclear. The V gene's germline CDR1 is SQVTM and CDR2 ANQGSEA. This CDR3 region has 13 residues. Deletions cut 2 bases from V and 0 bases from J, with 7 bases between. CDR3: CSVEPEANYGYTF. Written as DNA, the CDR3 is TGCAGCGTTGAACCGGAAGCTAACTATGGCTACACCTTC.

The chain employs TRBV7-9 and TRBJ2-4; possible D gene TRBD1, 6 bases. The J call is in doubt because the DNA end fits TRBJ2-7 better. Looked up from germline, CDR1 is SEHNR and CDR2 is FQNEAQ (reference sequence). The CDR3 covers 16 residues. CDR3 protein: CASSLTNRVGPYEQYF. Here the CDR3 DNA reads TGTGCCAGCAGCTTAACCAACAGGGTAGGACCGTACGAGCAGTACTTC.

This clonotype was found a few times. The chain joins TRBV20-1 to TRBJ1-6; tentatively, D is TRBD1 (5 bases). The CDR3 extends over 13 amino acids. With 5 bases removed from V and 8 bases from J, the gap between germline ends came to 13 bases. CDR1 is DFQATT, CDR2 SNEGSKA, per germline (reference sequence). The DNA for the CDR3 is TGCAGTGCTTCCAGGGTTGGTGATTCACCCCTCCACTTT. Protein product: CSASRVGDSPLHF.

The rearrangement uses TRBV6-2 or TRBV6-3 and TRBJ2-3, with 7 bases that match TRBD2. Trimming at V came to 7 bases and at J to 6 bases, leaving 13 bases not matched to a gene. Germline CDR1 MNHEY, CDR2 SVGEGT. CDR3 length: 15 amino acids. CDR3 sequence reads: CASTLLADFFDTQYF. CDR3 in DNA: TGTGCCAGCACCCTGCTAGCGGACTTCTTTGATACGCAGTATTTT.